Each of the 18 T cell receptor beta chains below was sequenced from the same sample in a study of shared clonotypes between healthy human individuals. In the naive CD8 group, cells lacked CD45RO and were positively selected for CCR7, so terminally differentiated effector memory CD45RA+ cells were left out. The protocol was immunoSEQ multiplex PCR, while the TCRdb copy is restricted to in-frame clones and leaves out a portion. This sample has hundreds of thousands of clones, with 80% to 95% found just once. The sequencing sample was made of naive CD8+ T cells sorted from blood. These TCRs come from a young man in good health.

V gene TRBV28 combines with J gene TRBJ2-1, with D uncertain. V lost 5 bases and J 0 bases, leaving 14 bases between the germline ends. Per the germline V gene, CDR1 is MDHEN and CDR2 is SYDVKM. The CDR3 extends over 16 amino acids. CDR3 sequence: CASSTVGSSSYNEQFF. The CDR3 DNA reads TGTGCCAGCAGTACGGTGGGCTCCAGCTCCTACAATGAGCAGTTCTTC.

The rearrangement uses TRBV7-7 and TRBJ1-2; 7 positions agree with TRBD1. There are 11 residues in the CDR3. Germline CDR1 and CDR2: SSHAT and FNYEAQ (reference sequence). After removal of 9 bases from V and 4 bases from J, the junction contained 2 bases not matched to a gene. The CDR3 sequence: CARDRTYGYTF. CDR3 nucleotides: TGTGCCAGGGACAGGACCTATGGCTACACCTTC. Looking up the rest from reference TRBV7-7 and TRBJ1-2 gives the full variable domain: GAGVSQSPRYKVTKRGQDVTLRCDPISSHATLYWYQQALGQGPEFLTYFNYEAQPDKSGLPSDRFSAERPEGSISTLTIQRTEQRDSAMYRCARDRTYGYTFGSGTRLTVV.

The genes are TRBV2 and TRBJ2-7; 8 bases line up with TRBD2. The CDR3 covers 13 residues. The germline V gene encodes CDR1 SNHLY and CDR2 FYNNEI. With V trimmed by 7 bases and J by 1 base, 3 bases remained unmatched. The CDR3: CASNSGKSYEQYF. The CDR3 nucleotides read TGTGCCAGCAATAGCGGGAAGTCCTACGAGCAGTACTTC.

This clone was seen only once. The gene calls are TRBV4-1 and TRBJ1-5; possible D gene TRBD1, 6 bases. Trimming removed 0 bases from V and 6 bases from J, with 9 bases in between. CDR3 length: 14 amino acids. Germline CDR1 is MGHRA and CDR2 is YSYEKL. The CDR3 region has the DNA TGCGCCAGCAGCCAAGAGGGGGCGGGTCAGCCCCAGCATTTT. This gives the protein CASSQEGAGQPQHF.

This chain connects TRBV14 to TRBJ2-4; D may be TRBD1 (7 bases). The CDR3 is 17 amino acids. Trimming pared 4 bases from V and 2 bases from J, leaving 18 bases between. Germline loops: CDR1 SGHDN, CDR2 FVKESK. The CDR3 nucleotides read TGTGCCAGCAGCCCCCACCAGGGGGGTTGGCCCAAAAACATTCAGTACTTC. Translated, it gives CASSPHQGGWPKNIQYF.

This chain's CDR3 is CATSRTGLAGDDEQFF. CDR3 DNA sequence: TGTGCCACCAGCAGGACCGGACTAGCGGGAGACGATGAGCAGTTCTTC. The V and J genes are TRBV15 and TRBJ2-1, with 13 nucleotides matching TRBD2. This CDR3 comprises 16 residues. With 3 bases clipped from V and 8 bases from J, the junction kept 7 bases outside the gene matches. Germline loops: CDR1 LNHNV, CDR2 YYDKDF (reference sequence).

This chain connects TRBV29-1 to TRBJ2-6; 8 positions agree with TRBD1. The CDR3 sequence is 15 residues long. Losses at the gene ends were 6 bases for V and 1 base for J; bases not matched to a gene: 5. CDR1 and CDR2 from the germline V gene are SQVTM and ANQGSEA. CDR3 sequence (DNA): TGCAGCGTAGGGGACAGGTCGTCTGGGGCCAACGTCCTGACTTTC. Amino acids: CSVGDRSSGANVLTF.

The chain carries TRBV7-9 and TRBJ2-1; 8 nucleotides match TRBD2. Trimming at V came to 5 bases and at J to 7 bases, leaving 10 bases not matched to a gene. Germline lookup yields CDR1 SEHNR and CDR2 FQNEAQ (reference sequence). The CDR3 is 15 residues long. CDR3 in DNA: TGTGCCAGCAGCCTCATCAAGGGCGGGAGGAATGAGCAGTTCTTC. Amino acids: CASSLIKGGRNEQFF.

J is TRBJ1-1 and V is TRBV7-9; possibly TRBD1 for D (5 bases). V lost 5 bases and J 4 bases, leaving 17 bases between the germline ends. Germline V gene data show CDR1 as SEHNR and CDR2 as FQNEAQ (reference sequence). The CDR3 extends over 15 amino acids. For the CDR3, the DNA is TGTGCCAGCAGCAGAGAGGAGGGGTTGGCCACTGAAGCTTTCTTT. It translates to CASSREEGLATEAFF. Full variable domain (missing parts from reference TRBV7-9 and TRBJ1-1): DTGVSQNPRHKITKRGQNVTFRCDPISEHNRLYWYRQTLGQGPEFLTYFQNEAQLEKSRLLSDRFSAERPKGSFSTLEIQRTEQGDSAMYLCASSREEGLATEAFFGQGTRLTVV.

This CDR3 is CASQLGGNEQFF. The DNA of the CDR3 is TGTGCCAGCCAACTGGGGGGCAATGAGCAGTTCTTC. The V and J genes are TRBV27 and TRBJ2-1, with a tentative D call TRBD2 (6 bases). V lost 8 bases and J lost 6, with 11 bases in between. The CDR3 length is 12 residues. Germline V gives CDR1 MNHEY, CDR2 SMNVEV (reference sequence).

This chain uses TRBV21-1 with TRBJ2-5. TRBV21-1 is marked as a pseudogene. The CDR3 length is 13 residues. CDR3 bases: TGTGCCAGCAGACCCAGGGAGTGGAAGACCCAGTACTTC. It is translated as CASRPREWKTQYF.

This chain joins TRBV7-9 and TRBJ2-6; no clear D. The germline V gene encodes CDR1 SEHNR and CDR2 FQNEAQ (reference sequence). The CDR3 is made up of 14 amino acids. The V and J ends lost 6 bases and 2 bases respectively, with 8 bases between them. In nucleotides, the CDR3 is TGTGCCAGCAGGTCCAGGACTGGGGCCAACGTCCTGACTTTC. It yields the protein CASRSRTGANVLTF. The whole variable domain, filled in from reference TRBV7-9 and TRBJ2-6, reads DTGVSQNPRHKITKRGQNVTFRCDPISEHNRLYWYRQTLGQGPEFLTYFQNEAQLEKSRLLSDRFSAERPKGSFSTLEIQRTEQGDSAMYLCASRSRTGANVLTFGAGSRLTVL.

CDR3 amino acids: CASSQEAGGSYWEQYF. CDR3 in DNA: TGTGCCAGCAGCCAAGAGGCTGGCGGGAGTTATTGGGAGCAGTACTTC. This chain connects TRBV4-2 to TRBJ2-7, with 7 positions matching TRBD2. V shed 0 bases and J 7 bases; nucleotides not matched to a gene: 12. Germline-derived CDR1 and CDR2 are LGHNA and YNFKEQ. This CDR3 has 16 residues.

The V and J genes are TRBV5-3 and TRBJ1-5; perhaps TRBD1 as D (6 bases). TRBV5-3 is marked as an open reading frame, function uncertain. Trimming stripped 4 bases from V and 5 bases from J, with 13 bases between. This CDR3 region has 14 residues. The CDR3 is CARSTGGADQPQHF. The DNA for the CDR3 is TGTGCCAGAAGCACGGGGGGGGCTGATCAGCCCCAGCATTTT.

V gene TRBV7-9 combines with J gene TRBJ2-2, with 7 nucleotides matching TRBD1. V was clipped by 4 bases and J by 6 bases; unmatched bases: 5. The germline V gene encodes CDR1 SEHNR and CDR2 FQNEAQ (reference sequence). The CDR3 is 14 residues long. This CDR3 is CASSSTGVAGELFF. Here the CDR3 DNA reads TGTGCCAGCAGCTCTACAGGGGTGGCCGGGGAGCTGTTTTTT.

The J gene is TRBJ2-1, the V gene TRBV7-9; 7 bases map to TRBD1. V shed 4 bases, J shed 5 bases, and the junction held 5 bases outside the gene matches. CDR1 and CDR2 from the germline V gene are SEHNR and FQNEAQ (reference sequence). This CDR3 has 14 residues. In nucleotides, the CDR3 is TGTGCCAGCAGCTCGTCGGACAGGAACAATGAGCAGTTCTTC. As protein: CASSSSDRNNEQFF.

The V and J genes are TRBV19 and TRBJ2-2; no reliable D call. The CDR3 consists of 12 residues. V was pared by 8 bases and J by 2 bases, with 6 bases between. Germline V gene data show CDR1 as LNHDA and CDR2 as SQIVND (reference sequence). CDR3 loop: CASDDNTGELFF. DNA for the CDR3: TGTGCCAGTGACGACAACACCGGGGAGCTGTTTTTT.

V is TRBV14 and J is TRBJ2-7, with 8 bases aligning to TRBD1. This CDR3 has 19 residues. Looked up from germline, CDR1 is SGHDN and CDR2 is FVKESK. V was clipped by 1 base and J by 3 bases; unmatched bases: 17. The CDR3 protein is CASSQGDVSPGQVHYEQYF. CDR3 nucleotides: TGTGCCAGCAGCCAAGGAGATGTGAGCCCGGGACAGGTGCACTACGAGCAGTACTTC.